The clone carrying this TCR beta chain occurred many times. The antigen remains unidentified. TCRdb reprocessed the reads via MiXCR and lists one record per CDR3 protein. Found here are 700,000 to 950,000 distinct CDR3 sequences, over 25% of them singletons; the top ten hold roughly 12%. The data are from a study of T cell repertoires in cytomegalovirus infection. The CDR3 is 14 residues long. V dropped 2 bases and J dropped 6 bases, with 14 bases sitting between them. In germline, CDR1 is SGHVS, CDR2 FQNEAQ. The sequence came from a human donor in good health (CMV status not recorded). Some clones in this sample may be carry-over from other donors' samples. This rearrangement joins TRBV7-8 to TRBJ2-7; D is possibly TRBD1 (5 bases). The sequenced sample was cultured CD8+ T cells from PBMCs, obtained from culture after CMV antigen stimulation. The CDR3 reads CASSLMWQGGEQYF. The CDR3 nucleotides are TGTGCCAGCAGCTTAATGTGGCAGGGTGGCGAGCAGTACTTC.